These 24 T cell receptor beta chains were all obtained from the same sample, sequenced in a study of metastatic and nonmetastatic thyroid tumors. TCRdb redid the clone calls on the PCR reads using MiXCR. There are about 93,000 clones in the sample; 10% to 15% occur only once, and 11% lies in the top ten. Patients were all untreated before their thyroid surgery. Material for sequencing was blood. The receptors were gathered from a female donor with papillary thyroid cancer or a benign thyroid nodule (not recorded which). Some clones in this sample may be carry-over from other donors' samples.

To note about this clone: A read error may explain this, as a much larger clone is one base away. The identical CDR3 is also encoded by other nucleotide sequences in the sample. The chain links TRBV9 to TRBJ1-1; tentatively, D is TRBD1 (6 bases). The CDR3 is 14 amino acids. V was shortened by 0 bases and J by 6 bases, with 12 bases between the two germline ends. Germline values: CDR1 SGDLS, CDR2 YYNGEE. CDR3 sequence reads: CASSVGPGAAEAFF. The CDR3 DNA reads TGTGCCAGCAGCGTAGGTCCGGGGGCCGCTGAAGCTTTCTTT.

This clone came up many times. The chain uses TRBV6-2 or TRBV6-3 and TRBJ2-1, with D uncertain. Per germline, CDR1 MNHEY and CDR2 SVGEGT. The CDR3 sequence is 16 residues long. Trimming left V 5 bases short and J 7 bases short, with 21 bases between. The CDR3 here is CASSQTPLRLANEQFF. The CDR3 nucleotides are TGTGCCAGCAGTCAAACCCCATTGAGACTGGCAAATGAGCAGTTCTTC.

This clone was recorded many times. This CDR3 reads CASSIWDTGVDTGELFF. CDR3 coding DNA: TGTGCCAGTAGTATTTGGGATACAGGGGTGGATACCGGGGAGCTGTTTTTT. This chain uses TRBV19 with TRBJ2-2; 7 bases match TRBD1. The CDR3 extends over 17 amino acids. After removal of 3 bases from V and 5 bases from J, the junction contained 12 bases not matched to a gene. Germline CDR1 and CDR2: LNHDA and SQIVND (reference sequence).

The sample holds many counts of this clone. The J gene is TRBJ2-2, the V gene TRBV11-2, with D tentatively TRBD1 (5 bases). Looked up from germline, CDR1 is SGHAT and CDR2 is FQNNGV. CDR3 size: 14 residues. V was pared by 3 bases and J by 2 bases, with 7 bases between. Here the CDR3 DNA reads TGTGCCAGCAGCTTGACAGAAAACACCGGGGAGCTGTTTTTT. It specifies CASSLTENTGELFF.

This clone was recorded at least ten times. The V gene is TRBV12-3 or TRBV12-4, the J gene TRBJ2-1; D is undetermined. This CDR3 has 16 amino acids. V was pared by 1 base and J by 4 bases, with 14 bases between. The CDR3 nucleotides read TGTGCCAGCAGTTTAGTTGGGTCTGGTGGGTACAATGAGCAGTTCTTC. Its translation: CASSLVGSGGYNEQFF.

Many counts were recorded for this clone. CDR3 loop: CASSQQGALSTIYF. CDR3 in DNA: TGTGCCAGCAGTCAACAGGGGGCCCTTTCCACCATATATTTT. This chain connects TRBV12-3 or TRBV12-4 to TRBJ1-3; 9 nucleotides match TRBD1. The length of the CDR3 is 14 residues. Trimming took 5 bases from V and 9 from J; bases not matched to a gene: 8.

The chain combines TRBV5-1 with TRBJ2-1; D remains ambiguous. The CDR3 runs to 13 residues. From germline, CDR1 is SGHRS and CDR2 YFSETQ. V was clipped by 4 bases and J by 2 bases, with 7 bases between them. The chain's CDR3 is CASSIGTYNEQFF. The CDR3 DNA is TGCGCCAGCAGCATAGGGACCTACAATGAGCAGTTCTTC.

The J gene is TRBJ2-7, the V gene TRBV7-2; 7 nucleotides match TRBD2. CDR3 size: 16 residues. Germline CDR1 SGHTA, CDR2 FQGNSA. The V and J ends lost 0 bases and 5 bases, in that order; junction bases with no gene match: 10. The CDR3 sequence is CASSLATFREGDEQYF. The CDR3, as DNA: TGTGCCAGCAGCTTAGCGACCTTTAGGGAGGGCGACGAGCAGTACTTC.

On this clone: This may stem from a read error, because a much larger clone lies one nucleotide away. This chain joins TRBV19 and TRBJ1-4; D is uncertain. The V gene's germline CDR1 is LNHDA and CDR2 SQIVND (reference sequence). The V and J ends lost 9 bases and 0 bases respectively, with 8 bases between them. The CDR3 covers 13 residues. The CDR3 nucleotides read TGTGCCAGCCACGTCGCAACTAATGAAAAACTGTTTTTT. This translates into CASHVATNEKLFF.

Concerning this clone itself: A much larger clone lies a single base off, so this may be a read error. This chain links TRBV20-1 with TRBJ1-4, with D hard to call. The CDR3 is 13 amino acids. Germline values: CDR1 DFQATT, CDR2 SNEGSKA (reference sequence). Trimming took off 8 bases at V and 3 bases at J, with 13 bases between the two ends. The chain's CDR3 is CSSGMASNEKLFF. CDR3 DNA: TGCAGTTCCGGGATGGCTTCTAATGAAAAACTGTTTTTT.

This clone was picked up many times. This chain links TRBV19 with TRBJ1-2, with 7 bases aligning to TRBD1. This CDR3 is 13 amino acids long. Trimming removed 8 bases from V and 4 bases from J; junction bases left unmatched: 7. Per the germline V gene, CDR1 is LNHDA and CDR2 is SQIVND (reference sequence). CDR3 residues: CASSPGQIYGYTF. The CDR3 coding sequence is TGTGCCAGTTCTCCGGGACAGATCTATGGCTACACCTTC.

Notes on this clone: It may be a read error: a sequence one base away is much more abundant. This specimen includes other DNA sequences encoding the same CDR3. The V gene is TRBV5-6, the J gene TRBJ1-5; D is perhaps TRBD1 (5 bases). CDR3 length: 13 amino acids. Germline CDR1 and CDR2: SGHDT and YYEEEE. The CDR3 reads CASSDSSNQPQHF. DNA for the CDR3: TGCGCCAGCAGTGACAGTAGCAATCAGCCCCAGCATTTT.

This clone was recorded many times. This chain joins TRBV20-1 and TRBJ2-7; a possible D gene is TRBD2 (5 bases). From germline, CDR1 is DFQATT and CDR2 SNEGSKA (reference sequence). Trimming stripped 0 bases from V and 4 bases from J, with 7 bases between. The CDR3 loop spans 12 amino acids. The CDR3 DNA follows: TGCAGTGCTAGAGAGACTAAGTACGAGCAGTACTTC. As protein: CSARETKYEQYF.

This clone was picked up many times. J is TRBJ2-7 and V is TRBV30; 7 nucleotides agree with TRBD1. The CDR3 has 13 amino acids. Germline lookup yields CDR1 GTSNPN and CDR2 SVGIG (reference sequence). Trimming took 5 bases from V and 4 from J; bases not matched to a gene: 8. In DNA, the CDR3 is TGTGCCTGGGCGGACAGGACGAAGTACGAGCAGTACTTC. Residues: CAWADRTKYEQYF.

This clone was detected ten times or more. The chain is built from TRBV28 and TRBJ1-1, with 7 bases that match TRBD1. Germline V lookup: CDR1 MDHEN, CDR2 SYDVKM. The V gene end was trimmed by 7 bases and the J gene end by 5 bases; junction bases not matched to a gene: 10. This CDR3 comprises 14 residues. Here the CDR3 DNA reads TGTGCCAGCACCCTTACAGGGGAGGGGACTGAAGCTTTCTTT. The encoded protein is CASTLTGEGTEAFF.

This clone was detected ten times or more. Additional DNA sequences in this sample encode the identical CDR3. The rearrangement uses TRBV18 and TRBJ2-1; perhaps TRBD2 as D (5 bases). This CDR3 is 12 amino acids long. The V gene lost 5 bases and the J gene lost 8 bases, with 10 bases spanning the gap. In germline, CDR1 is KGHSH, CDR2 LQKENI. In DNA form, the CDR3 reads TGTGCCAGCTCAGAGCAGGAGGATGAGCAGTTCTTC. This codes for CASSEQEDEQFF.

This clone has ten or more counts. The J gene is TRBJ1-2, the V gene TRBV19; D remains ambiguous. The CDR3 length is 15 residues. V dropped 1 base and J dropped 4 bases, with 13 bases sitting between them. Germline CDR1 reads LNHDA; CDR2 reads SQIVND (reference sequence). CDR3 sequence (DNA): TGTGCCAGTAGTATAGTCCCTCCACGAGGCTATGGCTACACCTTC. Amino acids: CASSIVPPRGYGYTF.

The table lists this clone with many counts. The rearrangement links TRBV6-5 to TRBJ1-2; possibly TRBD1 for D (6 bases). In germline, CDR1 is MNHEY, CDR2 SVGAGI. V was cut by 2 bases and J by 4 bases, with 11 bases left in between. The CDR3 runs 14 residues. CDR3 coding DNA: TGTGCCAGCAGTTACAACAGGGATAGCTATGGCTACACCTTC. Translating it yields CASSYNRDSYGYTF.

In its sample, this clone was seen many times. The chain is built from TRBV30 and TRBJ1-5; the D gene is possibly TRBD1 (5 bases). The CDR3 spans 13 residues. V was clipped by 3 bases and J by 1 base, with 7 bases between them. Germline loops: CDR1 GTSNPN, CDR2 SVGIG (reference sequence). This chain's CDR3 is CAWSPGSNQPQHF. The CDR3 coding sequence is TGTGCCTGGAGCCCAGGGAGCAATCAGCCCCAGCATTTT.

The chain is built from TRBV30 and TRBJ1-5; D ambiguous. The CDR3 covers 14 residues. Trimming stripped 6 bases from V and 3 bases from J, with 15 bases between. Germline-derived CDR1 and CDR2 are GTSNPN and SVGIG (reference sequence). DNA of the CDR3: TGTGCCTGTAGTACCGGTGCGACCAATCAGCCCCAGCATTTT. Residues: CACSTGATNQPQHF.

This clone was observed at least ten times. The chain is built from TRBV2 and TRBJ1-4; D ambiguous. The CDR3 is made up of 12 amino acids. V was clipped by 7 bases and J by 3 bases, with 6 bases between them. Germline loops: CDR1 SNHLY, CDR2 FYNNEI. Here the CDR3 DNA reads TGTGCCAGCAAGCGGGCTAATGAAAAACTGTTTTTT. Protein product: CASKRANEKLFF.

This clone was observed many times. The genes are TRBV3-1 and TRBJ2-7; possibly TRBD2 for D (6 bases). Trimming cost V 0 bases and J 3 bases, with 15 bases left between them. CDR3 length equals 16 residues. The V gene's germline CDR1 is LGHDT and CDR2 YNNKEL (reference sequence). The CDR3 is CASSQEGGTKLYEQYF. CDR3 nucleotides: TGTGCCAGCAGCCAAGAGGGGGGTACTAAACTCTACGAGCAGTACTTC.

With respect to this clone: A clone one base away is much larger, so this may be a read error. The rearrangement joins TRBV11-1 to TRBJ2-2, with 10 bases lining up with TRBD2. Germline-derived CDR1 and CDR2 are SGHAT and FQDESV (reference sequence). The CDR3 runs to 18 residues. CDR3 nucleotide sequence: TGTGCCAGCAGCCGTACTCTGGGGACTAGCGCGAATACCGGGGAGCTGTTTTTT. Amino acids: CASSRTLGTSANTGELFF. The full variable domain, completed using reference TRBV11-1 and TRBJ2-2, is EAEVAQSPRYKITEKSQAVAFWCDPISGHATLYWYRQILGQGPELLVQFQDESVVDDSQLPKDRFSAERLKGVDSTLKIQPAELGDSAMYLCASSRTLGTSANTGELFFGEGSRLTVL.

The table lists this clone with many counts. The chain has TRBV19 and TRBJ1-2; maybe TRBD1 (6 bases). This CDR3 is 15 amino acids long. CDR1 is LNHDA, CDR2 SQIVND, per germline (reference sequence). V lost 3 bases, J lost 5 bases, and 16 bases lay in between. The chain's CDR3 is CASSMRPGAGYGYTF. CDR3 bases: TGTGCCAGTAGTATGAGACCGGGGGCAGGTTATGGCTACACCTTC.